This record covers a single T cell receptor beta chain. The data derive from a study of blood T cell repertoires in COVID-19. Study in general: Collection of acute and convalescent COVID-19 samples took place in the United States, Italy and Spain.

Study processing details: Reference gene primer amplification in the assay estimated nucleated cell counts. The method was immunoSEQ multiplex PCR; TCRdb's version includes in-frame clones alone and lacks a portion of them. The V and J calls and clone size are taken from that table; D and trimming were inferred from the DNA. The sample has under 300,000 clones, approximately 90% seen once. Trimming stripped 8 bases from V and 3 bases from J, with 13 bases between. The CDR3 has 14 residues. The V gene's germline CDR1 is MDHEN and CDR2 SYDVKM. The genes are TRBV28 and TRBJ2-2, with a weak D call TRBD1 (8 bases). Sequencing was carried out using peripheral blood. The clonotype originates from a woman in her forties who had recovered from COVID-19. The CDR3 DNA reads TGTGCCAGCGGACAGGGAGGGGACACCGGGGAGCTGTTTTTT. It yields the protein CASGQGGDTGELFF.